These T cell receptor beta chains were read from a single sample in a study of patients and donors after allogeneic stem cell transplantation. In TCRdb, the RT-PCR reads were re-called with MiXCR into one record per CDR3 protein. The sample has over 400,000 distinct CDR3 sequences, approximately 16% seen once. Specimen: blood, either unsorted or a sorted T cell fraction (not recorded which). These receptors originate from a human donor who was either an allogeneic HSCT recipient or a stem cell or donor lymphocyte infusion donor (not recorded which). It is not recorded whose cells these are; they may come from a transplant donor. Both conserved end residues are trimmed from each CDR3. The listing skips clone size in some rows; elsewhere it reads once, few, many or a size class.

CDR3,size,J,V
ATSDSGLAGFNEQF,few,TRBJ2-1,TRBV24-1
ASSLDARGRIGYT,NA,TRBJ1-2,TRBV5-6
ASSKANHSNQPQH,NA,TRBJ1-5,TRBV21-1
ASSPGGRGTQY,NA,TRBJ2-5,TRBV12-3/TRBV12-4
ASSRPRGAPYEQY,few,TRBJ2-7,TRBV28
ASREAGAGTYEQY,NA,TRBJ2-7,TRBV5-4
ASSFDRGGEKLF,few,TRBJ1-4,TRBV5-1
SVPGDRPSYYGYT,NA,TRBJ1-2,TRBV29-1
ASSFPGMNEQF,few,TRBJ2-1,TRBV5-4
ASSLRQGARPETQY,few,TRBJ2-5,TRBV2
ASGFGGSSYEQY,few,TRBJ2-7,TRBV12-5
ASSPEGGYGYT,few,TRBJ1-2,TRBV7-2
ASSPRKTARNYGYT,NA,TRBJ1-2,TRBV12-3/TRBV12-4
ASSMPRVYNEQF,many,TRBJ2-1,TRBV5-1
AWKTGLNANYGYT,NA,TRBJ1-2,TRBV30
ASSLQLAAGELF,few,TRBJ2-2,TRBV7-2
SAYSGGPSYEQY,NA,TRBJ2-7,TRBV20-1